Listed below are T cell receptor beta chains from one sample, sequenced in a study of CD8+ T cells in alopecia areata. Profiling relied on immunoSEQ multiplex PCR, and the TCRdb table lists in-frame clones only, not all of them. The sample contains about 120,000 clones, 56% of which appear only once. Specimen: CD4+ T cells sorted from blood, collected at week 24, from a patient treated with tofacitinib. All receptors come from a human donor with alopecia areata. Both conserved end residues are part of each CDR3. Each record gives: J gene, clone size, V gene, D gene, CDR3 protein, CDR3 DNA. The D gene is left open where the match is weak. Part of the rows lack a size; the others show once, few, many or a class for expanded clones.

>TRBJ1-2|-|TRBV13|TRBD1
CASSSYGVDRVNYGYTF
TGTGCCAGCAGCTCCTATGGGGTCGACAGGGTTAACTATGGCTACACCTTC
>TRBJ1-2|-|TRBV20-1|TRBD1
CSAGQGEGYTF
TGCAGTGCTGGACAGGGAGAGGGCTACACCTTC
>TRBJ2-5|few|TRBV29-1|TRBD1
CSHGTGGTKGTQYF
TGCAGCCACGGGACAGGGGGGACGAAGGGGACCCAGTACTTC
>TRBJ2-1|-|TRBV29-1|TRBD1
CSAGQGESNEQFF
TGCAGCGCGGGACAGGGTGAGAGCAATGAGCAGTTCTTC
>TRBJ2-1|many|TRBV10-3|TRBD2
CAIGTSGGSGEQFF
TGTGCCATCGGTACTAGCGGGGGGTCCGGTGAGCAGTTCTTC
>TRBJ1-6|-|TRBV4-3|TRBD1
CASSPQGGSPLHF
TGCGCCAGCAGCCCCCAGGGGGGCTCACCCCTCCACTTT
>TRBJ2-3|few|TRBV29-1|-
CSVDRVGTDTQYF
TGCAGCGTTGACAGGGTCGGCACAGATACGCAGTATTTT
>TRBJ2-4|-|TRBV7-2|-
CASSTRGAGVEWAKNIQYF
TGTGCCAGCAGCACTCGAGGGGCAGGGGTTGAGTGGGCCAAAAACATTCAGTACTTC
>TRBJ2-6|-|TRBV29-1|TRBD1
CSARDRGSGANVLTF
TGCAGCGCACGGGACAGGGGTTCTGGGGCCAACGTCCTGACTTTC
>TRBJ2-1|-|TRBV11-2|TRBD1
CASSSDRERYNEQFF
TGTGCCAGCAGCTCAGACAGGGAAAGGTACAATGAGCAGTTCTTC
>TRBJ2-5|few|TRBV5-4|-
CASSLRHGKTQYF
TGTGCCAGCAGCTTGAGGCATGGGAAGACCCAGTACTTC
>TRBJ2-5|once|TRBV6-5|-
CASSYGPLKGGETQYF
TGTGCCAGCAGTTACGGTCCTTTAAAGGGTGGAGAGACCCAGTACTTC
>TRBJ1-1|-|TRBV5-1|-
CASSQRSGQGRSEAFF
TGCGCCAGCAGCCAGAGATCGGGGCAGGGGAGGAGTGAAGCTTTCTTT
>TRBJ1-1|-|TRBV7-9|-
CASSRRVGPTEAFF
TGTGCCAGCAGCCGCCGGGTCGGGCCAACTGAAGCTTTCTTT
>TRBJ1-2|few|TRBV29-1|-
CSVEEGRSYGYTF
TGCAGCGTTGAAGAAGGACGGAGTTATGGCTACACCTTC
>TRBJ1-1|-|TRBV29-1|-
CSVEAWAGGENTEAFF
TGCAGCGTTGAAGCTTGGGCCGGGGGGGAGAACACTGAAGCTTTCTTT
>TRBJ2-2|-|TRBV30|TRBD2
CAWSVKRGTHTGELFF
TGTGCCTGGAGTGTGAAGCGGGGGACACACACCGGGGAGCTGTTTTTT
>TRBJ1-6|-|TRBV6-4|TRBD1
CASSEQGSSPLHF
TGTGCCAGCAGTGAACAGGGGAGCTCACCCCTCCACTTT
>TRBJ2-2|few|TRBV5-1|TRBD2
CASSSLAGEELFF
TGCGCCAGCAGCTCCCTAGCGGGAGAGGAGCTGTTTTTT
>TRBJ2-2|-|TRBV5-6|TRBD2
CASSPDGGDTGELFF
TGTGCCAGCAGCCCCGACGGGGGGGACACCGGGGAGCTGTTTTTT
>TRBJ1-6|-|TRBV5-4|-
CASSLAQAPLHF
TGTGCCAGCAGCTTGGCCCAGGCACCCCTCCACTTT
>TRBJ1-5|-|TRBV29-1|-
CSVGVSNQPQHF
TGCAGCGTGGGAGTTAGCAATCAGCCCCAGCATTTT
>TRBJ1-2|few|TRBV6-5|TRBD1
CASSSTGYYGYTF
TGTGCCAGCAGTTCGACAGGGTACTATGGCTACACCTTC
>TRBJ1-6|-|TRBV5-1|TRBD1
CASSLGQGTDNSPLHF
TGCGCCAGCAGCTTGGGACAGGGAACTGATAATTCACCCCTCCACTTT
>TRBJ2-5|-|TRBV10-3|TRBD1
CAIKGAGGSQETQYF
TGTGCCATCAAGGGGGCTGGGGGCTCTCAAGAGACCCAGTACTTC
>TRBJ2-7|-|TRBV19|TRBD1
CASSIWTGGSYEQYF
TGTGCCAGTAGTATTTGGACAGGAGGCTCCTACGAGCAGTACTTC
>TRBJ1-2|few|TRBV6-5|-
CASKPGTLGGYGYTF
TGTGCCAGCAAACCGGGGACCCTGGGAGGCTATGGCTACACCTTC
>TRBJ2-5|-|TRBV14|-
CASSQVWPDWETQYF
TGTGCCAGCAGCCAAGTTTGGCCAGATTGGGAGACCCAGTACTTC
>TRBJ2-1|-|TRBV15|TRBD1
CATSSLRGLPQNEQFF
TGTGCCACCAGCTCCCTGAGGGGGCTCCCCCAAAATGAGCAGTTCTTC
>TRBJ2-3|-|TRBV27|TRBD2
CASSLGRGGQDTQYF
TGTGCCAGCAGTTTAGGGCGGGGGGGCCAGGATACGCAGTATTTT
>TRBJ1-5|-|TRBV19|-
CASSIEPSWNQPQHF
TGTGCCAGTAGTATAGAGCCCTCTTGGAATCAGCCCCAGCATTTT
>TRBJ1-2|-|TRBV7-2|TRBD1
CASSPGQGGDGYTF
TGTGCCAGCAGCCCGGGACAGGGAGGCGACGGCTACACCTTC
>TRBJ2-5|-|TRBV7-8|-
CASSPLTRQETQYF
TGTGCCAGCAGCCCGTTGACTCGCCAAGAGACCCAGTACTTC
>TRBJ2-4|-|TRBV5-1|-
CASSLMNIQYF
TGCGCCAGCAGCTTGATGAACATTCAGTACTTC
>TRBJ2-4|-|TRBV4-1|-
CASSHVPGLEGAKNIQYF
TGCGCCAGCAGCCACGTCCCGGGACTGGAGGGGGCCAAAAACATTCAGTACTTC
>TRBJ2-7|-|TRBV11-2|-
CASSPGLTYEQYF
TGTGCCAGCAGCCCTGGACTTACCTACGAGCAGTACTTC
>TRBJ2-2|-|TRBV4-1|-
CASSHFGGLGELFF
TGCGCCAGCAGCCACTTCGGGGGCTTGGGGGAGCTGTTTTTT
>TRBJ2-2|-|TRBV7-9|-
CASSLSSDSFGTGELFF
TGTGCCAGCAGCTTATCTTCGGACAGTTTCGGCACCGGGGAGCTGTTTTTT
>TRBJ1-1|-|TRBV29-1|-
CSGVLNTEAFF
TGCAGCGGAGTCTTGAACACTGAAGCTTTCTTT
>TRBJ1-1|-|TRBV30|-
CAWSGPGAGTEAFF
TGTGCCTGGAGTGGCCCAGGGGCAGGGACTGAAGCTTTCTTT
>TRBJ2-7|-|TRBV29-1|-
CSVAEDEQYF
TGCAGCGTTGCAGAGGACGAGCAGTACTTC
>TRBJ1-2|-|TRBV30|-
CAWIQIFGGPSGANYGYTF
TGTGCCTGGATTCAAATCTTCGGGGGACCCTCGGGGGCTAACTATGGCTACACCTTC
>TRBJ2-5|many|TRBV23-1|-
CASNPEVPETQYF
TGCGCCAGCAACCCCGAGGTCCCGGAGACCCAGTACTTC
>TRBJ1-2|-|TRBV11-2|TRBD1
CASSLGQGDGYTF
TGTGCCAGCAGCTTGGGACAGGGCGATGGCTACACCTTC
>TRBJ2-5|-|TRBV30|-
CAWTGSETQYF
TGTGCCTGGACCGGGAGCGAGACCCAGTACTTC
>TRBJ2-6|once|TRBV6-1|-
CASSDGAVPYSGANVLTF
TGTGCCAGCAGTGACGGGGCGGTGCCGTACTCTGGGGCCAACGTCCTGACTTTC
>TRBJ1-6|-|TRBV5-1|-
CASNHGPGDQGSPLHF
TGCGCCAGCAACCACGGGCCCGGGGATCAGGGTTCACCCCTCCACTTT
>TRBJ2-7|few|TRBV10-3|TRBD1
CAISAAQGAGGEQYF
TGTGCCATCAGTGCCGCACAGGGGGCAGGTGGCGAGCAGTACTTC
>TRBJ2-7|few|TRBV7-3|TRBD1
CASSGGQGVSYEQYF
TGTGCCAGCTCCGGGGGACAGGGTGTTTCCTACGAGCAGTACTTC
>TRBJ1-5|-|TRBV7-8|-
CATRGTVGQPQHF
TGTGCCACCCGCGGGACGGTGGGGCAGCCCCAGCATTTT
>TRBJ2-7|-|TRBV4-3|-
CASSQDFGHYEQYF
TGCGCCAGCAGCCAAGATTTTGGGCACTACGAGCAGTACTTC